This is a list of T cell receptor beta chains from one sample in a study of early T cells in non-severe SARS-CoV-2 infection. TCRdb processed the 5' RACE reads anew with MiXCR; each CDR3 protein has one entry. Counted here are some 70,000 distinct CDR3 sequences, 12% occurring once; the ten biggest clones make up about 4.2%. The specimen was whole blood. Receptors were obtained from an adult who was a healthcare worker with PCR-confirmed SARS-CoV-2 infection or an uninfected control (not recorded which). The CDR3 runs from the conserved cysteine through the conserved F or W. The D gene is left open where the match is weak. Expanded clones are given a class, and other clones once, few, many or no size at all.

TRBD2	TRBV2	few	TRBJ2-1	CASSEGTSGRRQFF	TGTGCCAGCAGTGAAGGGACTAGCGGGAGAAGGCAGTTCTTC
TRBD2	TRBV7-3	-	TRBJ2-1	CASSLVIAGVNEQFF	TGTGCCAGCAGCTTAGTGATAGCGGGAGTGAATGAGCAGTTCTTC
TRBD1	TRBV29-1	many	TRBJ2-4	CSARDRTKNIQYF	TGCAGCGCCCGGGACAGGACCAAAAACATTCAGTACTTC
-	TRBV29-1	many	TRBJ2-7	CSVSGTGVFTSGRREQYF	TGCAGCGTTTCCGGGACAGGGGTTTTCACTAGCGGGCGGCGCGAGCAGTACTTC
-	TRBV28	few	TRBJ1-3	CASGGSGNTIYF	TGTGCCAGCGGGGGGTCTGGAAACACCATATATTTT
-	TRBV28	many	TRBJ1-2	CASSLTPGGALYGYTF	TGTGCCAGCAGTCTTACCCCCGGAGGGGCCCTCTATGGCTACACCTTC
-	TRBV2	many	TRBJ1-1	CASSEASIRFGGAEAFF	TGTGCCAGCAGTGAAGCGAGTATACGATTTGGGGGAGCTGAAGCTTTCTTT
-	TRBV5-1	many	TRBJ1-2	CASRLTPQNYGYTF	TGCGCCAGCAGGTTGACACCGCAGAACTATGGCTACACCTTC
-	TRBV9	few	TRBJ2-7	CASSATTGSYEQYF	TGTGCCAGCAGCGCAACCACCGGGAGCTACGAGCAGTACTTC
TRBD1	TRBV25-1	few	TRBJ1-5	CASSDGQGRNQPQHF	TGTGCCAGCAGTGACGGACAGGGGCGCAATCAGCCCCAGCATTTT
-	TRBV7-9	-	TRBJ2-1	CASSDGLLAASSYNEQFF	TGTGCCAGCAGCGACGGGCTATTAGCGGCAAGCTCCTACAATGAGCAGTTCTTC
-	TRBV7-2	many	TRBJ2-3	CASSPYTDTQYF	TGTGCCAGCAGCCCCTACACAGATACGCAGTATTTT
-	TRBV20-1	-	TRBJ1-6	CSARDWTISPLHF	TGCAGTGCTAGAGATTGGACCATTTCACCCCTCCACTTT
-	TRBV6-4	many	TRBJ2-1	CASSDSASNEQFF	TGTGCCAGCAGTGACTCGGCAAGCAATGAGCAGTTCTTC
-	TRBV20-1	-	TRBJ2-7	CSALRPNEQYF	TGCAGTGCCCTCCGACCTAACGAGCAGTACTTC
-	TRBV9	-	TRBJ1-1	CASSPQVSMNTEAFF	TGTGCCAGCAGCCCCCAGGTTTCCATGAACACTGAAGCTTTCTTT
-	TRBV11-2	-	TRBJ1-2	CASSLVGKIGYTF	TGTGCCAGCAGCTTAGTCGGGAAAATAGGCTACACCTTC
TRBD2	TRBV29-1	few	TRBJ2-3	CSVEGVAGRSTDTQYF	TGCAGCGTTGAAGGGGTAGCGGGGAGAAGCACAGATACGCAGTATTTT
TRBD2	TRBV29-1	many	TRBJ2-7	CSVWAPTEREGVDEQYF	TGCAGCGTTTGGGCGCCGACCGAGCGGGAGGGCGTCGACGAGCAGTACTTC
-	TRBV28	many	TRBJ2-7	CASNGVEQYF	TGTGCCAGCAACGGGGTGGAGCAGTACTTC
TRBD2	TRBV3-1	-	TRBJ2-7	CASSSVLAGVSGAPGEQYF	TGTGCCAGCAGCTCAGTACTAGCGGGCGTTTCTGGCGCGCCTGGCGAGCAGTACTTC
-	TRBV7-9	many	TRBJ1-1	CASSRGTGLNTEAFF	TGTGCCAGCAGCCGCGGCACAGGGCTGAACACTGAAGCTTTCTTT
-	TRBV6-2/TRBV6-3	many	TRBJ2-1	CASSYSGDASYNEQFF	TGTGCCAGCAGTTACTCAGGGGACGCATCCTACAATGAGCAGTTCTTC
TRBD1	TRBV6-1	many	TRBJ1-4	CASLDRVGTNEKLFF	TGTGCCAGCCTAGACAGGGTTGGGACTAATGAAAAACTGTTTTTT
-	TRBV4-1	-	TRBJ2-5	CASSRNPLNQETQYF	TGCGCCAGCAGCCGGAATCCTCTTAACCAAGAGACCCAGTACTTC
TRBD1	TRBV12-3/TRBV12-4	few	TRBJ1-2	CASSLQGQGFGYTF	TGTGCCAGCAGTCTCCAGGGACAGGGGTTTGGCTACACCTTC
TRBD2	TRBV7-2	many	TRBJ2-1	CASSLVAGVYNEQFF	TGTGCCAGCAGCTTAGTAGCGGGAGTCTACAATGAGCAGTTCTTC
TRBD2	TRBV18	many	TRBJ2-1	CASSVGTSGNTGNEQFF	TGTGCCAGCTCAGTCGGGACTAGCGGGAATACTGGGAATGAGCAGTTCTTC
TRBD2	TRBV20-1	many	TRBJ2-5	CSASDRTSGRKTQYF	TGCAGTGCTAGTGACCGGACTAGCGGGAGAAAGACCCAGTACTTC
-	TRBV29-1	-	TRBJ2-7	CSAAGSSYEQYF	TGCAGCGCCGCAGGGTCCTCCTACGAGCAGTACTTC
-	TRBV27	-	TRBJ1-2	CASSPRTTYGYTF	TGTGCCAGCAGTCCGCGGACGACCTATGGCTACACCTTC
-	TRBV12-3/TRBV12-4	many	TRBJ2-2	CASSLGGSGELFF	TGTGCCAGCAGTTTGGGGGGTTCCGGGGAGCTGTTTTTT
-	TRBV27	-	TRBJ2-2	CASSFGAGELFF	TGTGCCAGCAGTTTCGGAGCCGGGGAGCTGTTTTTT
-	TRBV7-3	few	TRBJ2-1	CASSVAPRGGSEQFF	TGTGCCAGCAGCGTGGCCCCCAGGGGAGGCAGTGAGCAGTTCTTC
TRBD1	TRBV28	-	TRBJ2-3	CASSSLGTGLHTDTQYF	TGTGCCAGCAGTTCCCTCGGGACAGGGCTGCACACAGATACGCAGTATTTT
-	TRBV7-6	few	TRBJ2-5	CASSLQNGAETQYF	TGTGCCAGCAGCTTACAGAACGGAGCGGAGACCCAGTACTTC
-	TRBV6-4	-	TRBJ2-1	CASSELQTGMNEQFF	TGTGCCAGCAGTGAGCTCCAGACGGGTATGAATGAGCAGTTCTTC
TRBD2	TRBV4-1	many	TRBJ2-5	CASSQDPGGQTQYF	TGCGCCAGCAGCCAAGATCCGGGAGGGCAGACCCAGTACTTC
-	TRBV19	few	TRBJ2-4	CASTYGGVGKNIQYF	TGTGCCAGTACCTATGGAGGGGTCGGCAAAAACATTCAGTACTTC
TRBD1	TRBV12-3/TRBV12-4	many	TRBJ2-7	CASSLRRTGAFRF	TGTGCCAGCAGTTTAAGAAGGACAGGGGCTTTTAGGTTC
-	TRBV27	many	TRBJ2-2	CASSLTANTGELFF	TGTGCCAGCAGTTTAACAGCGAACACCGGGGAGCTGTTTTTT
TRBD2	TRBV19	-	TRBJ2-1	CASSIGGSLSSYNEQFF	TGTGCCAGTAGTATCGGGGGGTCCTTAAGCTCCTACAATGAGCAGTTCTTC
-	TRBV9	many	TRBJ1-2	CASSVGSYGYTF	TGTGCCAGCAGCGTGGGAAGCTATGGCTACACCTTC
TRBD2	TRBV27	-	TRBJ2-1	CASSLLAGYNEQFF	TGTGCCAGCAGTTTATTAGCGGGGTACAATGAGCAGTTCTTC
-	TRBV21-1	-	TRBJ2-1	CASSKVGLAGEPASQNEQFF	TGTGCCAGCAGCAAAGTGGGGCTAGCGGGAGAGCCGGCCTCCCAGAACGAGCAGTTCTTC
-	TRBV5-1	many	TRBJ2-1	CASSSGELYNEQFF	TGCGCCAGCAGCTCCGGGGAGCTCTACAATGAGCAGTTCTTC
-	TRBV19	-	TRBJ2-1	CASSRGRTLYNEQFF	TGTGCCAGTAGTAGGGGCAGGACCCTCTACAATGAGCAGTTCTTC
TRBD1	TRBV6-1	-	TRBJ2-7	CASRRETGNSYEQYF	TGTGCCAGCAGAAGGGAGACAGGGAATTCCTACGAGCAGTACTTC
TRBD2	TRBV5-1	-	TRBJ2-2	CASSSQLQAAGGNTGELFF	TGCGCCAGCAGCTCACAACTCCAAGCAGCGGGAGGGAACACCGGGGAGCTGTTTTTT
-	TRBV4-1	-	TRBJ1-5	CASSLAGTGNQPQHF	TGCGCCAGCAGCCTAGCCGGGACCGGCAATCAGCCCCAGCATTTT
-	TRBV20-1	few	TRBJ1-5	CSAPGGPGGPQHF	TGCAGTGCCCCGGGGGGCCCTGGGGGGCCCCAGCATTTT